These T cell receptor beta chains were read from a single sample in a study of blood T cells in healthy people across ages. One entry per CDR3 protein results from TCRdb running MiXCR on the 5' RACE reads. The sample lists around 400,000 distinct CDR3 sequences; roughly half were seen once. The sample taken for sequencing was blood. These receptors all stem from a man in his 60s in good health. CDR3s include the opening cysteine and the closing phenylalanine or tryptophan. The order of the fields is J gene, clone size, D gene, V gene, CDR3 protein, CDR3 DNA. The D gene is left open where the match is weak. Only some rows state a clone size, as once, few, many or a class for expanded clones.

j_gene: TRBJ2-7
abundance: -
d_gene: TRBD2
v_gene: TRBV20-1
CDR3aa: CSAVTGTSGSYEQYF
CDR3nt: TGCAGTGCTGTTACCGGGACTAGCGGCTCCTACGAGCAGTACTTC

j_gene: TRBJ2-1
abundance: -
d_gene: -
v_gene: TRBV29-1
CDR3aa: CSVDGTAVYNEQFF
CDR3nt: TGCAGCGTTGATGGGACGGCGGTATACAATGAGCAGTTCTTC

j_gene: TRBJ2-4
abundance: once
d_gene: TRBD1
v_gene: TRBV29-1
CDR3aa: CSATNRGVDKNIQYF
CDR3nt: TGCAGCGCTACGAACAGGGGTGTGGACAAAAACATTCAGTACTTC

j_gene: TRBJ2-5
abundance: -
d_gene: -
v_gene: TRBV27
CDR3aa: CASRPSGGAGETQYF
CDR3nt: TGTGCCAGCCGCCCCTCGGGGGGCGCAGGGGAGACCCAGTACTTC

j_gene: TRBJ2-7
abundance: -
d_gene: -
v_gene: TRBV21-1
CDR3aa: CASSSISGVHYEQYF
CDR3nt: TGTGCCAGCAGCAGCATAAGCGGGGTACACTACGAGCAGTACTTC

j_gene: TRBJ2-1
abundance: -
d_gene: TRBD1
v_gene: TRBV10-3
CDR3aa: CAIRDRDSSYNEQFF
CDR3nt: TGTGCCATCAGGGACCGGGACAGTAGTTACAATGAGCAGTTCTTC

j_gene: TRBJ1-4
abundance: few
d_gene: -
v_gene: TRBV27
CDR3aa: CASTVRGRTNEKLFF
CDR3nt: TGTGCCAGCACCGTGCGGGGTCGAACTAATGAAAAACTGTTTTTT

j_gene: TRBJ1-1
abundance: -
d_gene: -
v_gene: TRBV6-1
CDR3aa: CASSPYRWNTEAFF
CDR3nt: TGTGCCAGCAGTCCTTACCGATGGAACACTGAAGCTTTCTTT

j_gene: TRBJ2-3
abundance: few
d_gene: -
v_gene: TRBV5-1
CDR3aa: CASSAPRDHATDTQYF
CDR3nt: TGCGCCAGCAGCGCCCCCCGGGACCATGCCACAGATACGCAGTATTTT

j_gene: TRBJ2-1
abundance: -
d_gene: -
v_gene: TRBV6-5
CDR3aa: CASSYPTAEQFF
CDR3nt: TGTGCCAGCAGTTACCCGACAGCCGAGCAGTTCTTC

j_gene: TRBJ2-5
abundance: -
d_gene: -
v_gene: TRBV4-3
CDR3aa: CASSQVADRSETQYF
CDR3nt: TGCGCCAGCAGCCAAGTGGCGGATAGATCGGAGACCCAGTACTTC